Detailed here is one T cell receptor (beta chain). This record comes from a study of siplizumab effects on memory and regulatory T cells. Profiled with immunoSEQ multiplex PCR; TCRdb holds only in-frame clones, not every one. The sample has around 110,000 clones, around 94% seen once. The germline V gene has CDR1 MNHEY and CDR2 SVGAGI. Trimming pared 1 base from V and 4 bases from J, leaving 5 bases between. This CDR3 has 13 amino acids. Sequencing was done on a sample of non-Treg CD4+ T cells sorted from blood. The sequence came from a human donor in good health. This rearrangement joins TRBV6-5 to TRBJ1-5, with unresolved D. The CDR3 coding sequence is TGTGCCAGCAGTTACTTAGTTAATCAGCCCCAGCATTTT. Its protein is CASSYLVNQPQHF.